Here is one T cell receptor beta chain with its context. Antigen specificity is unknown. CD45RO/CCR7/CD25/CD127/CD95/CD27 sorting isolated CD4+ naive, central memory, regulatory and stem cell-like memory cells. The sample is drawn from a study of beta chain features in type 1 diabetes. Study observations and caveats: Moderate but significant shortening of TCRB CDR3s was recorded in all four CD4+ subsets from Type 1 diabetes patients. In these data, an HLA type influence on TCRB rearrangement remained unresolved.

Every bit of the isolated RNA underwent reverse transcription, so sequencing read expressed TCRB transcripts. The protocol was immunoSEQ multiplex PCR, while the TCRdb copy is restricted to in-frame clones and leaves out a portion. The sample lists fewer than 900,000 clones, about a sixth seen once, with around 0.02% in the top ten. The sample consisted of naive CD4+ T cells from blood. The receptor comes from a young woman in good health.

The CDR3 spells CASSLRGGTDTQYF. The CDR3 coding sequence is TGTGCCAGCAGTTTACGCGGTGGCACAGATACGCAGTATTTT. The chain recombines TRBV28 with TRBJ2-3; no reliable D call. This CDR3 comprises 14 residues. V gave up 2 bases and J gave up 1 base, with 7 bases separating them. Germline V gene data show CDR1 as MDHEN and CDR2 as SYDVKM.